This TCR beta chain was observed in a study of blood T cell repertoires in COVID-19. Study context: The United States, Italy and Spain supplied acute and convalescent COVID-19 samples. Sample material is recorded as cDNA or gDNA derived from T cells, B-cell-depleted T cells, or PBMCs.

Methods used by the authors: Quantification of nucleated cells was approximated via reference gene primer amplification. The assay was immunoSEQ multiplex PCR, and TCRdb's table has in-frame clones only and misses some. V and J calls and clone size are copied from that table; D and trimming were computed from the DNA. In the table there are about 280,000 clones, around 86% of which are singletons. Trimming cost V 0 bases and J 7 bases; bases outside gene matches: 8. This CDR3 has 15 amino acids. The germline V gene encodes CDR1 SGHRS and CDR2 YFSETQ. The sequence was obtained from a man aged 50 to 59 with acute or convalescent COVID-19. This rearrangement joins TRBV5-1 to TRBJ1-2; 8 bases match TRBD1. Source material: peripheral blood. CDR3 amino acids: CASSLVDQGASGYTF. DNA of the CDR3: TGCGCCAGCAGCTTGGTTGATCAGGGGGCAAGTGGCTACACCTTC.